This T cell receptor beta chain was identified during a study of shared T cell receptors in the human thymus. The CDR3 has 11 amino acids. Germline-derived CDR1 and CDR2 are DFQATT and SNEGSKA (reference sequence). Trimming took off 7 bases at V and 16 bases at J, with 19 bases between the two ends. TCRdb keeps only in-frame clones here, not all; method: immunoSEQ multiplex PCR. The sample has roughly 560,000 clones, around 78% seen once; the top ten hold 0.013%. These same records also appear under a second study, on human thymus T cells. That report adds: Surgeons resected thymus tissue during corrective heart surgery. A high degree of thymic repertoire overlap among unrelated individuals was reported in related research.

The chain has TRBV20-1 and TRBJ1-4; TRBD1 is a possible D gene (5 bases). Sequencing was carried out using thymocytes. This receptor was identified in a boy less than two years old with a congenital heart defect. CDR3 sequence: CSVLAREGPFF. In DNA form, the CDR3 reads TGCAGTGTCCTCGCTCGGGAGGGGCCGTTTTTT.